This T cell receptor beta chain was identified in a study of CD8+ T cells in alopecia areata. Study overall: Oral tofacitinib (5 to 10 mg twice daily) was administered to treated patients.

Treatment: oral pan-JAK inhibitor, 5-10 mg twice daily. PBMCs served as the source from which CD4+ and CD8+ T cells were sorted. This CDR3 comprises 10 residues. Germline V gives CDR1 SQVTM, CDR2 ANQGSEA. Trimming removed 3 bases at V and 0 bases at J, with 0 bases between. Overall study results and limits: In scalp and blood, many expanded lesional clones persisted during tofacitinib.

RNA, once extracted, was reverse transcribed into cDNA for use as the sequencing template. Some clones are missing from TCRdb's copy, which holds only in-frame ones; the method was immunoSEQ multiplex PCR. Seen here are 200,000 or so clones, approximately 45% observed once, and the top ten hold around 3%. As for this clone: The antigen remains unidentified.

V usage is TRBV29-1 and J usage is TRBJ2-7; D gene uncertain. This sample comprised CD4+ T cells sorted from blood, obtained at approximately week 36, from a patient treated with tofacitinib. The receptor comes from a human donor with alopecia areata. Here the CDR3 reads CSVDSYEQYF. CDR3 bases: TGCAGCGTTGACTCCTACGAGCAGTACTTC.